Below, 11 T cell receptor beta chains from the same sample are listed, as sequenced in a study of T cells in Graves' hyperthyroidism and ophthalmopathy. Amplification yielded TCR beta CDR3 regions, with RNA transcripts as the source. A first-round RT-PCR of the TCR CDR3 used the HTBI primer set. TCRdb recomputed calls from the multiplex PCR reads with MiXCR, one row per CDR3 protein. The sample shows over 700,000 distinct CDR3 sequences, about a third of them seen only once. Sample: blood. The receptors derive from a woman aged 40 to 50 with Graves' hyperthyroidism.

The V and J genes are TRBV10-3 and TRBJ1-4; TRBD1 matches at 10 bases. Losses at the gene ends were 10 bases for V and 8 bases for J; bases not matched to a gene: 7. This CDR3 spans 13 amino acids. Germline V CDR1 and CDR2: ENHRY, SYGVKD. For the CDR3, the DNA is TGTGCCACGAGGGACAGGGGCGGAGAAAAACTGTTTTTT. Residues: CATRDRGGEKLFF.

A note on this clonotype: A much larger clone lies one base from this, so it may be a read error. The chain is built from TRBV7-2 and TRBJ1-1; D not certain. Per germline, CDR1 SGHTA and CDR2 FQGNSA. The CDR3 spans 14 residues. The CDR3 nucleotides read TGTGCCAGCAGCTTAGCTTCCACGAACACTGAACCTTTCTTT. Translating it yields CASSLASTNTEPFF.

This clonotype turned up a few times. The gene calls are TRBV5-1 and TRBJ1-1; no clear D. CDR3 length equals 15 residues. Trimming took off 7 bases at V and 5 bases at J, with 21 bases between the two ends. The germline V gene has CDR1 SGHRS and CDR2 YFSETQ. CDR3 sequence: CASRRLLGRWTEAFF. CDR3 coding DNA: TGCGCCAGCCGTCGTTTATTGGGAAGATGGACTGAAGCTTTCTTT.

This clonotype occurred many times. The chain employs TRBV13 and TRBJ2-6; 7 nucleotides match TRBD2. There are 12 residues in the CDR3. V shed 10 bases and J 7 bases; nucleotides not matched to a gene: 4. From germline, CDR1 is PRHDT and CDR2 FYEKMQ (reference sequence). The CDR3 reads CAIGEGANVLTF. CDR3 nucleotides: TGTGCCATCGGGGAGGGAGCCAACGTCCTGACTTTC.

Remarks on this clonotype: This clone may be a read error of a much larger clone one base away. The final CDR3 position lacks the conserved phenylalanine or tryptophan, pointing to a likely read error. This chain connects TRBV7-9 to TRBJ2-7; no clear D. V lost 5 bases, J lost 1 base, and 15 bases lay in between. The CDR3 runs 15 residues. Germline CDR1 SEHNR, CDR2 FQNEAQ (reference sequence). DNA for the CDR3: TGTGCCAGCAGCCCCCAACTGGACGGATCCTACGAGCAGTACATC. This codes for CASSPQLDGSYEQYI.

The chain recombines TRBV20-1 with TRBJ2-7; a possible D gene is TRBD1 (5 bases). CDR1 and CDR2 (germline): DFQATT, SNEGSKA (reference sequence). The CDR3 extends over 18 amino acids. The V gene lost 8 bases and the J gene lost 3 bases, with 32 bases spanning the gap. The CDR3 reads CSTPTLQGNRGFGYEQYF. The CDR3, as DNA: TGCAGTACCCCTACCCTTCAGGGAAATAGAGGCTTTGGCTACGAGCAGTACTTC.

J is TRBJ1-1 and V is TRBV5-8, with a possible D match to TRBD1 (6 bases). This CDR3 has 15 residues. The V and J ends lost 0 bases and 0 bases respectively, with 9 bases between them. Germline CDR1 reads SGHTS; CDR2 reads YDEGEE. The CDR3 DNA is TGTGCCAGCAGCTTGGGTTGGGACATGAACACTGAAGCTTTCTTT. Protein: CASSLGWDMNTEAFF.

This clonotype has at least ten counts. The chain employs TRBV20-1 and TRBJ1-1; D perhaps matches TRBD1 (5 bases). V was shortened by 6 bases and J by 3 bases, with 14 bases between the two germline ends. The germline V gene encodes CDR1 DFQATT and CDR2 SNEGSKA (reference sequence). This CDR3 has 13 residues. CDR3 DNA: TGCAGTGCCTCAAGGGGTTACGACACTGAAGCTTTCTTT. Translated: CSASRGYDTEAFF.

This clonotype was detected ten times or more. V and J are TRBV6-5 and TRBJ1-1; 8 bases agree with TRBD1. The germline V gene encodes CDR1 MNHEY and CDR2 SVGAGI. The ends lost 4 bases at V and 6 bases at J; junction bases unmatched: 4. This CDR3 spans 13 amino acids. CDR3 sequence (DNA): TGTGCCAGCAGTTCCTCGACAGGGGCTGAAGCTTTCTTT. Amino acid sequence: CASSSSTGAEAFF.

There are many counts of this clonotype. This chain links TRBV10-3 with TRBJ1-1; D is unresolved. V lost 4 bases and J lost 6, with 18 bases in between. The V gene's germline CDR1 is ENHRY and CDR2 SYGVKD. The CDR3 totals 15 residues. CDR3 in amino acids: CAISASDTSRAEAFF. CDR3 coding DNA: TGTGCCATCAGTGCATCAGACACGTCAAGAGCTGAAGCTTTCTTT.

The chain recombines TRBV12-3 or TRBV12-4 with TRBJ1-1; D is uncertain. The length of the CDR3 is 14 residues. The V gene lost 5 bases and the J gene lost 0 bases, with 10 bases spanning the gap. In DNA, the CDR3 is TGTGCCAGCAGTGTATTGGAGGTGAACACTGAAGCTTTCTTT. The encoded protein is CASSVLEVNTEAFF.